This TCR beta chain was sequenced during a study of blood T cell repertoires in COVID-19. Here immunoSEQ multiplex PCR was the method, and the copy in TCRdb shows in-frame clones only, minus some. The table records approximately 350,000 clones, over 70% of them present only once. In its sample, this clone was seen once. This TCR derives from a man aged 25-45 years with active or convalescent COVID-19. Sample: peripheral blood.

CDR3 sequence reads: CASAGSYGYTF. CDR3 coding DNA: TGTGCCAGTGCGGGGAGCTATGGCTACACCTTC. The chain employs TRBV6-5 and TRBJ1-2; D gene uncertain. In germline, CDR1 is MNHEY, CDR2 SVGAGI. Trimming took 9 bases from V and 4 from J, leaving 9 bases between them. This CDR3 region has 11 residues.